The sequence of this T cell receptor (beta chain) was determined in a study of blood T cell repertoires in COVID-19. Looking at the study overall: Whether acute or convalescent, the COVID-19 samples came from the United States, Italy and Spain.

Assay used: immunoSEQ multiplex PCR; TCRdb lists only in-frame clones, some missing. The table includes under 250,000 clones, 80% to 95% detected once. This TCR was sampled from a young man with COVID-19, enrolled during active disease. The sequenced sample was peripheral blood.

CDR3 DNA sequence: TGTGCCAGCGGCCGGGAATCGGTACTCCAAGAGACCCAGTACTTC. This sequence encodes CASGRESVLQETQYF. V is TRBV7-2 and J is TRBJ2-5, with D possibly TRBD2 on 5 matching bases. The CDR3 extends over 15 amino acids. Between the trimmed V and J ends, which lost 8 bases and 1 base, there was a span of 17 bases. CDR1 is SGHTA, CDR2 FQGNSA, per germline.